This TCR beta chain was retrieved from a study of response to subunit inactivated influenza vaccine. This clonotype was counted a few times. TCRdb processed the RT-PCR reads anew with MiXCR; each CDR3 protein has one entry. There are about 800,000 distinct CDR3 sequences in the sample; 21% occur only once, and 9.5% to 13% lies in the top ten. The CDR3 runs 14 residues. Germline CDR1 is DFQATT and CDR2 is SNEGSKA (reference sequence). V was pared by 6 bases and J by 3 bases, with 11 bases of the junction left unmatched. The TCR comes from a man between 50 and 59 years old who received an inactivated influenza vaccine. Sequences were derived from PBMCs from blood, sampled less than 6 days after vaccination. The chain couples TRBV20-1 to TRBJ2-7; 7 bases are shared with TRBD2. The CDR3 DNA reads as TGCAGTGCCAACCCCGGGACTAAGATCTACGAGCAGTACTTC. Protein sequence: CSANPGTKIYEQYF.